The clone carrying this TCR beta chain occurred a few times. Its target is unknown. V was trimmed by 5 bases and J by 6 bases, leaving 27 bases between them. CDR3 length: 18 residues. The germline gives CDR1 SGHVS, CDR2 FQNEAQ. In TCRdb, the 5' RACE reads were re-called with MiXCR into one record per CDR3 protein. The table records just under 350,000 distinct CDR3 sequences, under 15% of them present only once. The sample belongs to a study of T-cell memory formation after mild COVID-19. For the study at large: Most TCR clusters belonged to a single donor. Study-wide results and limits: Clones shrinking from day 15 to 85 showed even CD4/CD8 mixes; later expanders tilted CD4+.

This clonotype was sampled from a man between 18 and 29 years old who had mild COVID-19 (a few samples of this study predate the infection). Cell type and time point are not known. The chain joins TRBV7-8 to TRBJ2-3, with D unresolved. What was sequenced was PBMCs or a T cell subset sorted from them (not recorded which). CDR3 sequence reads: CASSVPISRATKRDTQYF. The CDR3 DNA reads as TGTGCCAGCAGCGTCCCAATTTCTCGAGCCACAAAGAGGGATACGCAGTATTTT.